These 22 T cell receptor beta chains were sequenced from one sample in a study of molecular identifiers for immune sequencing clone quantification. TCRdb reprocessed the PCR reads via MiXCR and lists one record per CDR3 protein. The data hold hundreds of thousands of distinct CDR3 sequences, with 25% observed a single time. Sequences were obtained from naive CD8+ T cells from blood, with Jurkat cell RNA spiked in. Subset described: FACS-sorted CD8+CD4-CCR7+CD45RA+ naive T cells. These receptors all stem from a human donor in good health. Some libraries in this study had Jurkat cell RNA spiked in.

This clonotype was recorded at least ten times. The CDR3 sequence is CASSLPAGSTGEYLNEQFF. Here the CDR3 DNA reads TGTGCCAGCAGCCTACCTGCCGGGTCAACAGGGGAATATTTGAATGAGCAGTTCTTC. The V call is TRBV7-9, the J call TRBJ2-1; 7 bases fit TRBD1. In germline, CDR1 is SEHNR, CDR2 FQNEAQ (reference sequence). The V and J ends lost 5 bases and 7 bases, in that order; junction bases with no gene match: 23. The CDR3 is 19 amino acids.

This clonotype was picked up many times. The rearrangement links TRBV6-5 to TRBJ2-7; 8 nucleotides match TRBD1. Germline V lookup: CDR1 MNHEY, CDR2 SVGAGI. The CDR3 has 14 residues. V was clipped by 4 bases and J by 3 bases; unmatched bases: 5. The CDR3, as DNA: TGTGCCAGCAGTTTACCGGACAGGGACTACGAGCAGTACTTC. Translation: CASSLPDRDYEQYF.

This clonotype appeared a few times. This chain uses TRBV2 with TRBJ2-5; D is undetermined. Germline lookup yields CDR1 SNHLY and CDR2 FYNNEI. The ends were cut back, 8 bases at V and 2 bases at J, with 12 bases in the middle. This CDR3 contains 13 residues. The CDR3 DNA reads TGTGCCAGCGACGATTCAGTGCAAGAGACCCAGTACTTC. It codes for CASDDSVQETQYF. The entire variable domain, with the rest obtained from reference TRBV2 and TRBJ2-5, is as follows: EPEVTQTPSHQVTQMGQEVILRCVPISNHLYFYWYRQILGQKVEFLVSFYNNEISEKSEIFDDQFSVERPDGSNFTLKIRSTKLEDSAMYFCASDDSVQETQYFGPGTRLLVL.

The V call is TRBV6-5, the J call TRBJ1-1; unclear D gene. The ends were cut back, 3 bases at V and 1 base at J, with 9 bases in the middle. Germline lookup yields CDR1 MNHEY and CDR2 SVGAGI. The CDR3 has 14 amino acids. CDR3 DNA sequence: TGTGCCAGCAGTTATGGCGGGCGGAACACTGAAGCTTTCTTT. It is translated as CASSYGGRNTEAFF.

As to this clonotype: A read error is possible here, since a much larger clone lies one base away. The chain joins TRBV6-1 to TRBJ2-3, with 7 bases that match TRBD1. The end of the DNA aligns better with TRBJ1-5, so the J call may be wrong. The CDR3 consists of 17 residues. In germline, CDR1 is MNHNS, CDR2 SASEGT. DNA for the CDR3: TGTGCCAGCATCGAGGGACAGCGAAGGGCTATCGCAGATACGCAGCATTTT. Encoded protein: CASIEGQRRAIADTQHF.

Ten or more counts support this clonotype. The chain couples TRBV10-3 to TRBJ2-5; 10 bases line up with TRBD1. V shed 8 bases and J 5 bases; nucleotides not matched to a gene: 11. From germline, CDR1 is ENHRY and CDR2 SYGVKD. The CDR3 covers 15 residues. CDR3 region: CAILEKTGGRETQYF. The CDR3 DNA sequence: TGTGCCATCCTCGAGAAGACAGGGGGCCGGGAGACCCAGTACTTC.

A remark on this clonotype: A clone one base away is much larger, so this may be a read error. V gene TRBV11-3 combines with J gene TRBJ2-3, with D uncertain. Between the trimmed V and J ends, which lost 8 bases and 0 bases, there was a span of 15 bases. Germline CDR1 and CDR2: SGHNT and YENEEA. The CDR3 has 15 amino acids. Here the CDR3 reads CASRRDTASTDTQYF. CDR3 nucleotides: TGTGCCAGCCGCCGAGACACTGCTAGCACAGATACGCAGTATTTT.

This clonotype was detected many times. The chain employs TRBV30 and TRBJ1-5; D might be TRBD1 (5 bases). Trimming left V 3 bases short and J 4 bases short, with 13 bases between. Germline V CDR1 and CDR2: GTSNPN, SVGIG (reference sequence). This CDR3 contains 14 residues. The DNA of the CDR3 is TGTGCCTGGAGCCCCGGGACCGGAAATCAGCCCCAGCATTTT. This codes for CAWSPGTGNQPQHF.

This clonotype was seen more than once but under ten times. The V gene is TRBV23-1, the J gene TRBJ2-2; D gene unclear. TRBV23-1 qualifies as an ORF whose function is uncertain. V lost 0 bases, J lost 2 bases, and 7 bases lay in between. The CDR3 has 15 residues. The CDR3 sequence is CASSQSRQNTGELFF. The CDR3 DNA reads as TGCGCCAGCAGTCAATCGAGACAAAACACCGGGGAGCTGTTTTTT.

J is TRBJ2-1 and V is TRBV4-3; tentatively, D is TRBD2 (6 bases). The V and J ends lost 4 bases and 7 bases respectively, with 17 bases between them. The V gene's germline CDR1 is LGHNA and CDR2 YSLEER. CDR3 length equals 15 residues. CDR3 sequence (DNA): TGCGCCAGCAGCCGGTTGCTAGCGTCGGGGAATGAGCAGTTCTTC. Its translation is CASSRLLASGNEQFF.

This clonotype was seen at least ten times. Mismatch with germline at one junction end may stem from a read error. The rearrangement links TRBV28 to TRBJ2-7, with 7 bases that match TRBD1. The CDR3 runs to 12 residues. The germline CDR1 and CDR2 sequences are MDHEN and SYDVKM. CDR3 sequence: CASSFTGDEQYF. DNA for the CDR3: TGCGCCAGCAGCTTTACAGGGGATGAGCAGTACTTC. Full variable domain (remainder filled in from reference TRBV28 and TRBJ2-7): DVKVTQSSRYLVKRTGEKVFLECVQDMDHENMFWYRQDPGLGLRLIYFSYDVKMKEKGDIPEGYSVSREKKERFSLILESASTNQTSMYLCASSFTGDEQYFGPGTRLTVT.

This clonotype was seen many times. The rearrangement links TRBV29-1 to TRBJ2-1; 13 positions agree with TRBD2. Trimming cost V 7 bases and J 7 bases; bases outside gene matches: 7. Germline lookup yields CDR1 SQVTM and CDR2 ANQGSEA. The CDR3 has 14 residues. CDR3 amino acids: CSAEGLAGDNEQFF. CDR3 coding DNA: TGCAGCGCCGAAGGACTAGCGGGAGATAATGAGCAGTTCTTC.

This clonotype was seen only a few times. The chain is built from TRBV6-2 or TRBV6-3 and TRBJ2-7; unclear D gene. Germline V CDR1 and CDR2: MNHEY, SVGEGT. The CDR3 contains 14 residues. Trimming took 2 bases from V and 4 from J, leaving 12 bases between them. The CDR3 sequence is CASSYVPVSYEQYF. The CDR3 DNA follows: TGTGCCAGCAGTTACGTTCCAGTCTCTTACGAGCAGTACTTC.

The chain is built from TRBV27 and TRBJ2-7; 10 bases are a match to TRBD1. V gave up 6 bases and J gave up 4 bases; unmatched junction bases: 9. The CDR3 spans 15 residues. CDR1 and CDR2 (germline): MNHEY, SMNVEV (reference sequence). This CDR3 reads CASRTAGQGLYEQYF. The CDR3, as DNA: TGTGCCAGCAGAACCGCGGGACAGGGGCTTTACGAGCAGTACTTC.

Of note for this clonotype: A clone one base away is much larger, so this may be a read error. The gene calls are TRBV28 and TRBJ2-7, with unresolved D. This CDR3 has 16 amino acids. With 6 bases removed from V and 3 bases from J, the gap between germline ends came to 21 bases. Germline V gives CDR1 MDHEN, CDR2 SYDVKM. CDR3 sequence (DNA): TGTGCCAGCAGGGCGGTAGCCTCTACCACGAACTACGAGCAGTACTTC. This codes for CASRAVASTTNYEQYF. Full variable domain (missing parts from reference TRBV28 and TRBJ2-7): DVKVTQSSRYLVKRTGEKVFLECVQDMDHENMFWYRQDPGLGLRLIYFSYDVKMKEKGDIPEGYSVSREKKERFSLILESASTNQTSMYLCASRAVASTTNYEQYFGPGTRLTVT.

In this sample, this clonotype turned up many times. The genes are TRBV11-2 and TRBJ2-1; 11 nucleotides line up with TRBD2. CDR3 length equals 16 residues. The germline CDR1 and CDR2 sequences are SGHAT and FQNNGV. Trimming cost V 4 bases and J 8 bases; bases outside gene matches: 10. In DNA, the CDR3 is TGTGCCAGCAGCTACGGGACTAGCGGCACTTCCCATGAGCAGTTCTTC. Amino acids: CASSYGTSGTSHEQFF.

This clonotype was counted a few times. The chain combines TRBV7-2 with TRBJ2-5; the match to TRBD2 covers 11 bases. Germline CDR1 is SGHTA and CDR2 is FQGNSA. V lost 3 bases and J lost 4; bases outside the gene matches: 10. The length of the CDR3 is 17 residues. The DNA of the CDR3 is TGTGCCAGCAGCTTCCCGGGACTAGCGGCGAGGGGAGAGACCCAGTACTTC. Translation gives CASSFPGLAARGETQYF.

The V and J genes are TRBV20-1 and TRBJ1-2, with D unclear. The CDR3 sequence is 13 residues long. Trimming cost V 0 bases and J 4 bases, with 9 bases left between them. Germline values: CDR1 DFQATT, CDR2 SNEGSKA (reference sequence). The CDR3 region has the DNA TGCAGTGCTAGAGAAAAGGGTTCCTATGGCTACACCTTC. This encodes CSAREKGSYGYTF.

This clonotype occurred many times. The genes are TRBV14 and TRBJ2-5; TRBD1 matches 7 bases. Germline assignment: CDR1 SGHDN and CDR2 FVKESK. The V and J ends lost 5 bases and 0 bases, in that order; junction bases with no gene match: 9. The CDR3 extends over 16 amino acids. The CDR3 loop reads CASSIRDSYYQETQYF. CDR3 nucleotide sequence: TGTGCCAGCAGCATCCGGGACAGTTACTACCAAGAGACCCAGTACTTC.

About this clonotype: Since a much larger clone is just one base distant, this may be a read error. This likely comes from a read error, as the CDR3 has no conserved phenylalanine or tryptophan at its end. V usage is TRBV7-9 and J usage is TRBJ1-1, with a weak D call TRBD1 (5 bases). Germline CDR1 reads SEHNR; CDR2 reads FQNEAQ (reference sequence). Trimming left V 5 bases short and J 0 bases short, with 13 bases between. There are 15 residues in the CDR3. CDR3 amino acids: CASSMEQGMNTEAFL. CDR3 nucleotide sequence: TGTGCCAGCAGCATGGAGCAGGGCATGAACACTGAAGCTTTCCTT.

The rearrangement uses TRBV7-9 and TRBJ2-5; D could derive from TRBD1 or TRBD2 (5 bases each). Trimming removed 2 bases at V and 9 bases at J, with 22 bases between. CDR3 length: 16 amino acids. Germline CDR1 is SEHNR and CDR2 is FQNEAQ (reference sequence). CDR3 protein: CASSLPPAGDQAPQYF. The CDR3 coding sequence is TGTGCCAGCAGCTTACCCCCAGCCGGGGACCAAGCGCCCCAGTACTTC.

The chain couples TRBV4-1 to TRBJ2-3, with 8 positions matching TRBD2. Germline V gene data show CDR1 as MGHRA and CDR2 as YSYEKL. V trimming: 3 bases; J trimming: 5 bases; junction bases outside the gene matches: 10. The CDR3 sequence is 16 residues long. The CDR3 sequence is CASSQRRGGSGDTQYF. As DNA, the CDR3 is TGCGCCAGCAGCCAGCGCCGGGGGGGGAGCGGAGATACGCAGTATTTT.